This TCR beta chain is drawn from a study of blood T cells in healthy people across ages. Every sample yielded at least 6.5 million isolated PBMCs. In the case of this clonotype: Its antigen is not identified. A much bigger clone sits one base away, suggesting this may be a read error.

A J-beta primer mix and a sample-barcoded 5' primer were used in a second PCR of about 6 to 12 cycles. Through a template-switch adaptor with 12 random nucleotides, each cDNA molecule received a tag. Via MiXCR, TCRdb re-called the 5' RACE reads, giving one row per CDR3 protein. The repertoire consists of around 870,000 distinct CDR3 sequences, with 29% occurring once and the leading ten covering approximately 15%. Study-level results: Investigators viewed diversity estimates from one million T cells as underestimates, the study reported. Age showed a roughly linear inverse relationship with TCR beta diversity per million T cells.

V was pared by 5 bases and J by 4 bases, with 17 bases between. The CDR3 covers 15 residues. The genes are TRBV12-3 or TRBV12-4 and TRBJ2-5, with D possibly being TRBD1 or TRBD2 (7 bases each). The sample comprised blood. The source of this sequence is a woman over 75 in good health. The CDR3 DNA sequence: TGTGCCAGCAGTGGACGCAGGGGGGGGGGAGAGACCCAGTACTTC. Its translation is CASSGRRGGGETQYF.